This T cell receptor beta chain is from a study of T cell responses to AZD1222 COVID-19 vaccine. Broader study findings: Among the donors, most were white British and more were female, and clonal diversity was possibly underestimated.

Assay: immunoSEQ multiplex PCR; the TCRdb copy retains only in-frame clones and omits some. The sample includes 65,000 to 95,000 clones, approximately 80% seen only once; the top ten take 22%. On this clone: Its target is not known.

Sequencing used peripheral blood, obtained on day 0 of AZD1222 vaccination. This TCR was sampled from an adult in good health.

CDR3 protein: CASSYSSGGTEAFF. CDR3 DNA: TGTGCCAGCAGTTACTCGAGTGGAGGCACTGAAGCTTTCTTT. The chain is built from TRBV6-5 and TRBJ1-1, with D uncertain. The V end was cut by 0 bases, the J end by 4 bases, with 9 bases between. This CDR3 region has 14 residues. Germline lookup yields CDR1 MNHEY and CDR2 SVGAGI.